Below, 32 T cell receptor beta chains from the same sample are listed, as sequenced in a study of identical twins. TCRdb reprocessed the 5' RACE reads via MiXCR and lists one record per CDR3 protein. Here the sample spans approximately 700,000 distinct CDR3 sequences, around 6% being singletons. Specimen: naive T cells sorted from blood. These receptors were obtained from a man aged 18 to 30 in good health.

The chain has TRBV6-2 or TRBV6-3 and TRBJ2-7; possible D gene TRBD2, 5 bases. This CDR3 comprises 14 residues. V lost 5 bases and J 3 bases, leaving 14 bases between the germline ends. The germline gives CDR1 MNHEY, CDR2 SVGEGT. DNA of the CDR3: TGTGCCAGCAGTCAACTAGAAGTCGGCTACGAGCAGTACTTC. Amino acids: CASSQLEVGYEQYF.

This clonotype was recorded only once. The V call is TRBV20-1, the J call TRBJ2-3, with TRBD2 matching 9 bases. Germline values: CDR1 DFQATT, CDR2 SNEGSKA (reference sequence). The ends lost 3 bases at V and 4 bases at J; junction bases unmatched: 11. This CDR3 is 16 amino acids long. The CDR3 DNA is TGCAGTGCTAGGGGTGGGGCTAGCGGGAAGTCAGATACGCAGTATTTT. Residues: CSARGGASGKSDTQYF.

There are many counts of this clonotype. The rearrangement joins TRBV9 to TRBJ2-3; D may be TRBD2 (5 bases). V lost 0 bases and J lost 1, with 12 bases in between. The CDR3 consists of 16 residues. Germline V gene lookup returns CDR1 SGDLS and CDR2 YYNGEE. The CDR3 DNA reads as TGTGCCAGCAGCGTAGAAAGGCCCGGGGGCACAGATACGCAGTATTTT. Its protein product is CASSVERPGGTDTQYF.

The V gene is TRBV10-3, the J gene TRBJ2-7; 8 nucleotides match TRBD1. CDR3 length: 15 residues. The V gene's germline CDR1 is ENHRY and CDR2 SYGVKD. The J segment lost 6 bases and the V segment lost 4 bases, leaving 11 bases of the junction unmatched. CDR3 in DNA: TGTGCCATCAGTGGGACAGGGTCTTTCCTCCCCGAGCAGTACTTC. It encodes CAISGTGSFLPEQYF.

At least ten counts were recorded for this clonotype. V gene TRBV5-8 combines with J gene TRBJ2-1; the D call may be TRBD1 or TRBD2 (6 bases each). This CDR3 spans 17 amino acids. Deletions cut 8 bases from V and 5 bases from J, with 26 bases between. Per the germline V gene, CDR1 is SGHTS and CDR2 is YDEGEE. The CDR3 sequence is CARAKSMRGASHNEQFF. The CDR3, as DNA: TGTGCCAGGGCCAAGAGTATGAGGGGGGCGTCGCACAATGAGCAGTTCTTC.

V usage is TRBV30 and J usage is TRBJ2-7, with 8 bases matching TRBD1. The trim removed 5 bases at V and 2 bases at J, leaving 2 bases unmatched. This CDR3 contains 12 residues. The germline V gene encodes CDR1 GTSNPN and CDR2 SVGIG (reference sequence). The CDR3 protein is CAWGTGPYEQYF. The CDR3 nucleotides are TGTGCCTGGGGGACAGGCCCCTACGAGCAGTACTTC.

This clonotype was seen a few times. The V call is TRBV20-1, the J call TRBJ2-2; TRBD2 is a possible D gene (5 bases). The V end lost 0 bases, the J end lost 5 bases, and 10 bases lay between the germline ends. Germline CDR1 is DFQATT and CDR2 is SNEGSKA (reference sequence). The CDR3 is 14 residues long. Here the CDR3 DNA reads TGCAGTGCTAGAGACCCAACTAGAACCGGGGAGCTGTTTTTT. Protein: CSARDPTRTGELFF.

The V gene is TRBV12-3 or TRBV12-4, the J gene TRBJ1-1; weak D call: TRBD1 (6 bases). V dropped 3 bases and J dropped 3 bases, with 11 bases sitting between them. The CDR3 length is 14 residues. CDR3 bases: TGTGCCAGCAGTTTGTGGGAGGGGGACACTGAAGCTTTCTTT. The encoded protein is CASSLWEGDTEAFF.

Many counts were recorded for this clonotype. The chain links TRBV5-6 to TRBJ2-3, with D tentatively TRBD1 (5 bases). The CDR3 consists of 14 residues. Trimming removed 10 bases at V and 2 bases at J, with 17 bases between. Germline values: CDR1 SGHDT, CDR2 YYEEEE. The CDR3 bases are TGTGCCGCAGGGTGGCCAAGTGACACAGATACGCAGTATTTT. Its protein product is CAAGWPSDTDTQYF.

This clonotype was detected ten times or more. The chain employs TRBV27 and TRBJ2-2; tentative D call: TRBD2 (5 bases). V dropped 10 bases and J dropped 1 base, with 13 bases sitting between them. The CDR3 runs to 14 residues. Germline V gene lookup returns CDR1 MNHEY and CDR2 SMNVEV (reference sequence). The CDR3 loop is CATQIAQNTGELFF. CDR3 nucleotide sequence: TGTGCCACCCAAATAGCGCAGAACACCGGGGAGCTGTTTTTT.

This clonotype was counted ten times or more. This chain uses TRBV12-3 or TRBV12-4 with TRBJ1-1; D ambiguous. This CDR3 region has 12 residues. Trimming pared 3 bases from V and 4 bases from J, leaving 6 bases between. CDR3 nucleotide sequence: TGTGCCAGCAGTTTCGGCCCCACTGAAGCTTTCTTT. It translates to CASSFGPTEAFF.

There are many counts of this clonotype. This chain links TRBV5-6 with TRBJ1-5, with a possible D match to TRBD1 (6 bases). This CDR3 is 15 amino acids long. V lost 3 bases to trimming and J lost 10 bases, with 20 bases between them. Germline V gene data show CDR1 as SGHDT and CDR2 as YYEEEE. Here the CDR3 DNA reads TGTGCCAGCAGCTCGGGGTCCCCAGGGGATCTACCCCAGCATTTT. Its protein product is CASSSGSPGDLPQHF.

The genes are TRBV20-1 and TRBJ2-1, with a possible D match to TRBD2 (5 bases). In germline, CDR1 is DFQATT, CDR2 SNEGSKA (reference sequence). V lost 6 bases to trimming and J lost 2 bases, with 14 bases between them. The CDR3 is 14 residues long. CDR3 sequence (DNA): TGCAGTGCCCCGGTGCTAGCCACCTACAATGAGCAGTTCTTC. Amino acids: CSAPVLATYNEQFF.

This clonotype was picked up a small number of times. The chain couples TRBV7-8 to TRBJ1-1; tentative D call: TRBD1 (6 bases). This CDR3 region has 16 residues. V gave up 3 bases and J gave up 1 base, with 15 bases separating them. Looked up from germline, CDR1 is SGHVS and CDR2 is FQNEAQ. In DNA form, the CDR3 reads TGTGCCAGCAGCTTCGGGCGAGGGGGGGCGAACACTGAAGCTTTCTTT. Translating gives CASSFGRGGANTEAFF.

This clonotype has just a few counts. The gene calls are TRBV2 and TRBJ1-2; TRBD1 matches 7 bases. Germline CDR1 SNHLY, CDR2 FYNNEI. This CDR3 has 16 amino acids. V was pared by 3 bases and J by 0 bases, with 7 bases of the junction left unmatched. This CDR3 reads CASSDPNGQANYGYTF. The CDR3, as DNA: TGTGCCAGCAGTGACCCAAACGGACAGGCTAACTATGGCTACACCTTC. The full variable domain, with the rest looked up from reference TRBV2 and TRBJ1-2, is EPEVTQTPSHQVTQMGQEVILRCVPISNHLYFYWYRQILGQKVEFLVSFYNNEISEKSEIFDDQFSVERPDGSNFTLKIRSTKLEDSAMYFCASSDPNGQANYGYTFGSGTRLTVV.

This clonotype was counted ten times or more. V and J are TRBV20-1 and TRBJ2-7; D ambiguous. Germline CDR1 DFQATT, CDR2 SNEGSKA (reference sequence). Trimming left V 3 bases short and J 3 bases short, with 15 bases between. The CDR3 sequence is 14 residues long. CDR3 nucleotide sequence: TGCAGTGCTAGGGGTCCCGGATCCGTCTACGAGCAGTACGTC. Amino acid sequence: CSARGPGSVYEQYV.

This clonotype was detected many times. The V call is TRBV7-2, the J call TRBJ1-5, with D tentatively TRBD1 (5 bases). Per the germline V gene, CDR1 is SGHTA and CDR2 is FQGNSA. There are 14 residues in the CDR3. Deletions cut 1 base from V and 5 bases from J, with 9 bases between. The CDR3 coding sequence is TGTGCCAGCAGCTTAGGGGGCGGTGATCAGCCCCAGCATTTT. Its translation is CASSLGGGDQPQHF.

This clonotype was counted ten times or more. The gene calls are TRBV12-3 or TRBV12-4 and TRBJ2-3; TRBD1 matches at 9 bases. This CDR3 has 13 residues. The V segment lost 8 bases and the J segment 6 bases; nucleotides outside the gene matches: 6. CDR3 nucleotides: TGTGCCAGCCGGACAGGGGCTCGCGATACGCAGTATTTT. Its protein product is CASRTGARDTQYF.

The sample holds a few counts of this clonotype. This rearrangement joins TRBV21-1 to TRBJ2-5; whether TRBD1, the table's D call, matches the DNA was not checked. TRBV21-1 is a documented pseudogene. The CDR3 length is 13 residues. CDR3 sequence reads: CASSKSPQETQYF. CDR3 coding DNA: TGTGCCAGCAGCAAATCCCCTCAAGAGACCCAGTACTTC.

This clonotype was detected many times. This sequence joins TRBV10-3 and TRBJ2-2; D is unresolved. CDR1 and CDR2 from the germline V gene are ENHRY and SYGVKD. The CDR3 runs 14 residues. V gave up 7 bases and J gave up 3 bases, with 12 bases separating them. The CDR3 DNA follows: TGTGCCATCACCGGAACACGAGACACCGGGGAGCTGTTTTTT. Protein: CAITGTRDTGELFF.

This clonotype was seen at least ten times. The chain recombines TRBV6-5 with TRBJ2-1, with 11 bases matching TRBD2. The CDR3 sequence is 14 residues long. The V and J ends lost 4 bases and 7 bases, in that order; junction bases with no gene match: 3. CDR1 is MNHEY and CDR2 is SVGAGI in the germline V gene. The CDR3 DNA reads as TGTGCCAGCAGTTTAGCGGGAGGGGTTAATGAGCAGTTCTTC. Translation gives CASSLAGGVNEQFF.

This clonotype was seen a few times. The V call is TRBV19, the J call TRBJ2-1; 9 nucleotides align to TRBD2. This CDR3 is built from 15 residues. The V and J ends lost 6 bases and 10 bases, in that order; junction bases with no gene match: 13. Germline CDR1 reads LNHDA; CDR2 reads SQIVND (reference sequence). DNA of the CDR3: TGTGCCAGTAGCCCCCGCGGCGGGAGGGGTGAAGAGCAGTTCTTC. It specifies CASSPRGGRGEEQFF.

The rearrangement links TRBV7-7 to TRBJ2-1; the match to TRBD2 covers 8 bases. Per germline, CDR1 SSHAT and CDR2 FNYEAQ (reference sequence). The V gene end was trimmed by 2 bases and the J gene end by 5 bases; junction bases not matched to a gene: 5. This CDR3 region has 15 residues. The CDR3: CASSLSGSGHNEQFF. For the CDR3, the DNA is TGTGCCAGCAGCTTAAGCGGGAGCGGACACAATGAGCAGTTCTTC.

Note on this clonotype: Here the CDR3 omits its conserved ending phenylalanine or tryptophan, so a read error is the likely source. Because the CDR3's place on the DNA is in doubt, the DNA is left out and the CDR3 is given as listed by TCRdb. The gene calls are TRBV3-1 and TRBJ1-2. A total of 8 residues make up the CDR3, ends included. Germline-derived CDR1 and CDR2 are LGHDT and YNNKEL (reference sequence). CDR3 sequence reads: CASSQDEV.

This clonotype was seen ten or more times. The chain couples TRBV5-1 to TRBJ1-1; D uncertain. Germline loops: CDR1 SGHRS, CDR2 YFSETQ. The CDR3 has 13 amino acids. V was cut by 2 bases and J by 7 bases, with 12 bases left in between. The DNA of the CDR3 is TGCGCCAGCAGCTTCCCGGGGAACGGTGAAGCTTTCTTT. Translating gives CASSFPGNGEAFF.

This clonotype was found a few times. The rearrangement links TRBV6-2 or TRBV6-3 to TRBJ2-5, with 8 positions matching TRBD2. V was clipped by 7 bases and J by 5 bases; unmatched bases: 6. CDR1 is MNHEY, CDR2 SVGEGT, per germline. The CDR3 has 13 amino acids. CDR3 protein: CASNVAGTETQYF. DNA for the CDR3: TGTGCCAGCAATGTAGCGGGAACGGAGACCCAGTACTTC.

The chain uses TRBV14 and TRBJ2-7; the match to TRBD1 covers 8 bases. With V trimmed by 3 bases and J by 8 bases, 6 bases remained unmatched. The CDR3 has 13 amino acids. Germline CDR1 is SGHDN and CDR2 is FVKESK. The chain's CDR3 is CASSHDRGGQQYV. CDR3 bases: TGTGCCAGCAGCCATGACAGGGGTGGGCAGCAGTACGTC.

The CDR3 nucleotides read TGCAGTGCCCGAGGGGCCCAGGGGACGTCGCATTTT. It encodes CSARGAQGTSHF. The chain uses TRBV20-1 and TRBJ1-5; D may be TRBD1 (6 bases). V lost 6 bases and J lost 15, with 21 bases in between. Germline CDR1 DFQATT, CDR2 SNEGSKA (reference sequence). This CDR3 region has 12 residues.

This clonotype has a handful of counts. The chain recombines TRBV7-6 with TRBJ2-1; 7 positions agree with TRBD1. CDR1 and CDR2 (germline): SGHVS, FNYEAQ. The CDR3 is 16 residues long. V was clipped by 0 bases and J by 4 bases; unmatched bases: 6. CDR3 sequence reads: CASSLAITGAYNEQFF. CDR3 nucleotide sequence: TGTGCCAGCAGCTTAGCTATAACAGGGGCGTACAATGAGCAGTTCTTC. The full variable domain, in which reference TRBV7-6 and TRBJ2-1 provide the parts outside the CDR3, is GAGVSQSPRYKVTKRGQDVALRCDPISGHVSLYWYRQALGQGPEFLTYFNYEAQQDKSGLPNDRFSAERPEGSISTLTIQRTEQRDSAMYRCASSLAITGAYNEQFFGPGTRLTVL.

In its sample, this clonotype was seen many times. The chain has TRBV6-2 or TRBV6-3 and TRBJ1-2; D possibly corresponds to TRBD1 (5 bases). The CDR3 sequence is 15 residues long. Deletions cut 6 bases from V and 2 bases from J, with 16 bases between. Per germline, CDR1 MNHEY and CDR2 SVGEGT. The CDR3 region is CASRRDRKDNYGYTF. In nucleotides, the CDR3 is TGTGCCAGCAGACGCGACAGAAAGGACAACTATGGCTACACCTTC.

J is TRBJ2-7 and V is TRBV5-6; possibly TRBD2 for D (5 bases). There are 12 residues in the CDR3. CDR1 is SGHDT, CDR2 YYEEEE, per germline. Between the trimmed V and J ends, which lost 3 bases and 7 bases, there was a span of 11 bases. DNA for the CDR3: TGTGCCAGCAGCTCCAATGGAGGAGAGCAGTACGTC. It translates to CASSSNGGEQYV.

This clonotype has a count of ten or more. The chain couples TRBV10-3 to TRBJ2-7; 7 nucleotides agree with TRBD1. The CDR3 runs 14 residues. The V gene end was trimmed by 2 bases and the J gene end by 2 bases; junction bases not matched to a gene: 3. CDR1 and CDR2 from the germline V gene are ENHRY and SYGVKD. The CDR3 here is CAISEGQDTYEQYV. The DNA of the CDR3 is TGTGCCATCAGTGAGGGACAGGACACCTACGAGCAGTACGTC.